The clone carrying this T cell receptor beta chain is deemed medium-sized. What it recognizes is unknown. All patients were untreated before thyroid surgery. This record comes from a study of metastatic and nonmetastatic thyroid tumors. Study overall: Repertoires from blood and tumor or nodule tissue of malignant and benign thyroid patients were compared.

Original methodology: A classifier of distant metastasis in papillary thyroid cancer was built from CDR3 differences (across clinicopathological groups). TCRdb re-clonotyped the PCR reads via MiXCR. TCRdb's processing, not the authors' own work, is the source of the V and J calls. Here the sample spans 25,000 or so clones, about 15% being singletons. The study's findings and limits: Significantly greater TCR beta diversity was reportedly found in malignant thyroid tumors than in benign nodules (in blood and tumor).

The clonotype was recovered from a male donor with papillary thyroid cancer or a benign thyroid nodule (not recorded which). Some clones in this sample may be carry-over from other donors' samples. The sequencing sample was made of blood.

The CDR3 region is CASSYALVTSGGYSNTGELFF. CDR3 sequence (DNA): TGTGCCAGCAGTTACGCGTTGGTAACTAGCGGGGGTTACTCGAACACCGGGGAGCTGTTTTTT. This chain uses TRBV6-6 with TRBJ2-2; 11 nucleotides align to TRBD2. Germline V gives CDR1 MNHNY, CDR2 SVGAGI (reference sequence). V was pared by 2 bases and J by 0 bases, with 14 bases of the junction left unmatched. This CDR3 region has 21 residues.